This T cell receptor (beta chain) was found in a study of immune heterogeneity within non-small cell lung tumors. Study-level information: Of all tumors, 4 turned out to be squamous cell carcinomas, approximately eleven were non-squamous carcinomas and 1 was not otherwise specified.

The template consisted of bulk tumor genomic DNA, with about 600 ng used per sample. Several far-apart biopsies were taken per primary tumor during surgery. Each patient presented with untreated, newly diagnosed non-small cell lung cancer and received curative surgery. This clonotype is medium-sized (0.01 to 0.1%) by share. Antigen: not known. Points from the study as a whole: For the most part, the T-cell receptor beta clonotypes present at high frequency were distinct from one individual patient to the next. Statistically, local T-cell clonality exhibited a moderate yet significant correlation with local tumor mutational burden (R around 0.31). There were identical dominant CDR3 beta clonotypes recurring across tumor sites within a patient, together with site-unique high-frequency clones.

The V and J ends lost 2 bases and 8 bases respectively, with 12 bases between them. CDR3 size: 13 residues. It was a multiplex PCR that amplified TCR beta CDR3, with 32 V and 13 J primers. Using its own MiXCR run on the multiplex PCR reads, TCRdb lists one record per CDR3 protein. The profile shows around 23,000 distinct CDR3 sequences, 25% to 30% of them singletons. The sequence was collected from a man aged 40-50 years with non-small cell lung cancer. The specimen sequenced was lung tumor tissue. The gene calls are TRBV12-3 or TRBV12-4 and TRBJ1-1, with unresolved D. CDR3 region: CASSLRLGGEAFF. CDR3 sequence (DNA): TGTGCCAGCAGTTTACGGCTCGGCGGGGAAGCTTTCTTT.